This T cell receptor beta chain was sequenced in a study of identical twins. Findings and limits, study-wide: Abundant beta clonotypes from cord blood bore fewer insertions; memory repertoires lacked this pattern. The study based its conclusions on cross-sectional statistical analysis and did not follow the same donors. Where out-of-frame alpha sequences were twin-shared, they showed excess low generation probability.

Each CDR3 protein gets one entry after TCRdb re-called the 5' RACE reads with MiXCR. In the table there are around 670,000 distinct CDR3 sequences, 6% to 6.5% of which are singletons. The CDR3 runs 13 residues. From germline, CDR1 is WSHSY and CDR2 SAAADI. V lost 4 bases, J lost 5 bases, and 4 bases stayed unmatched. Note on this clonotype: Its antigen remains unidentified.

The clonotype was recovered from a man younger than 30 in good health. The chain uses TRBV10-2 and TRBJ2-5; 7 nucleotides align to TRBD1. The specimen was naive T cells sorted from blood. In nucleotides, the CDR3 is TGCGCCAGCAGTGTAGACAGGGTGGAGACCCAGTACTTC. As protein: CASSVDRVETQYF.